In this sample, the clone carrying this T cell receptor (beta chain) turned up a few times. The data belong to a study of blood T cell repertoires in COVID-19. Study details: Spain, Italy and the United States supplied samples that represented acute and convalescent COVID-19. The analysed material was cDNA or gDNA that came from T cells, B-cell-depleted T cells, or PBMCs.

V was clipped by 0 bases and J by 2 bases, with 13 bases between them. This CDR3 comprises 16 residues. Germline CDR1 is SGDLS and CDR2 is YYNGEE. Methods used by the authors: Nucleated cell counts were estimated from reference gene primer amplification. Produced via immunoSEQ multiplex PCR; TCRdb's table is partial and in-frame only. That table furnishes V, J and clone size, whereas the DNA furnished D and trimming. Of under 350,000 clones in the sample, 70% to 90% were seen once. This chain connects TRBV9 to TRBJ2-3, with D tentatively TRBD2 (7 bases). The sequencing sample was made of peripheral blood. The clonotype was recovered from a man younger than 30 with active or convalescent COVID-19. The CDR3 nucleotides are TGTGCCAGCAGCGTAGAAGGGGGGGGGCTCACAGATACGCAGTATTTT. The encoded protein is CASSVEGGGLTDTQYF.